Below, 21 T cell receptor beta chains from the same sample are listed, as sequenced in a study of cytomegalovirus exposure and HLA in healthy donors. It was with 60 Vbeta and 13 Jbeta primers that the PCR ran. This table comes from immunoSEQ multiplex PCR, and its TCRdb copy is limited to in-frame clones, with some not included. Of 110,000 to 150,000 clones in the sample, roughly 70% were seen once. The sequencing sample was made of PBMCs. These receptors came from a young man in good health and CMV-seronegative.

This clone was detected only a few times. CDR3 region: CASSLRTSGRSYEQYF. The CDR3 coding sequence is TGTGCCAGCAGCCTGAGGACTAGCGGGAGGTCCTACGAGCAGTACTTC. This rearrangement joins TRBV14 to TRBJ2-7; 14 bases are shared with TRBD2. The CDR3 covers 16 residues. J lost 1 base, V lost 4 bases, and 3 bases had no gene match. Germline V lookup: CDR1 SGHDN, CDR2 FVKESK.

The chain uses TRBV7-8 and TRBJ2-1; tentatively, D is TRBD1 (5 bases). CDR3 length: 15 residues. The V end was cut by 4 bases, the J end by 5 bases, with 15 bases between. Germline assignment: CDR1 SGHVS and CDR2 FQNEAQ. The DNA of the CDR3 is TGTGCCAGCAGCTCCTACGACAGTCCGGACAATGAGCAGTTCTTC. Encoded protein: CASSSYDSPDNEQFF.

This clone was counted only a few times. The gene calls are TRBV4-2 and TRBJ2-1; 12 nucleotides align to TRBD2. The germline V gene has CDR1 LGHNA and CDR2 YNFKEQ. This CDR3 contains 16 residues. V gave up 0 bases and J gave up 7 bases; unmatched junction bases: 4. In DNA form, the CDR3 reads TGTGCCAGCAGCCAAGACCCGACTAGCGGGAGTAATGAGCAGTTCTTC. It specifies CASSQDPTSGSNEQFF.

The chain combines TRBV30 with TRBJ2-5; tentatively, D is TRBD1 (6 bases). Trimming took 5 bases from V and 4 from J, leaving 17 bases between them. CDR1 and CDR2 from the germline V gene are GTSNPN and SVGIG (reference sequence). The CDR3 spans 14 residues. DNA for the CDR3: TGTGCCTGGGGGTTGGGCAGGGGACGAGAGACCCAGTACTTC. The encoded protein is CAWGLGRGRETQYF.

A few counts support this clone. The gene calls are TRBV4-1 and TRBJ2-1; 9 nucleotides align to TRBD2. Germline CDR1 reads MGHRA; CDR2 reads YSYEKL. Losses at the gene ends were 0 bases for V and 4 bases for J; bases not matched to a gene: 4. There are 16 residues in the CDR3. The CDR3 bases are TGCGCCAGCAGCCAAGATAGGGCGGGGGGGTACAATGAGCAGTTCTTC. Residues: CASSQDRAGGYNEQFF.

The chain is built from TRBV7-2 and TRBJ2-3; 8 bases map to TRBD2. The germline V gene has CDR1 SGHTA and CDR2 FQGNSA. The V gene end was trimmed by 0 bases and the J gene end by 4 bases; junction bases not matched to a gene: 6. CDR3 length: 16 amino acids. The CDR3 DNA reads as TGTGCCAGCAGCTTAGCCAGCGGGAGCCCCCCAGATACGCAGTATTTT. Its translation: CASSLASGSPPDTQYF.

The chain links TRBV19 to TRBJ2-1; TRBD2 matches 11 bases. The germline gives CDR1 LNHDA, CDR2 SQIVND (reference sequence). V lost 9 bases to trimming and J lost 4 bases; unmatched junction nucleotides: 11. The CDR3 runs 16 residues. The CDR3 loop is CASEGLAGGRYNEQFF. CDR3 coding DNA: TGTGCCAGCGAAGGGCTAGCGGGGGGCCGGTACAATGAGCAGTTCTTC.

The V and J genes are TRBV5-1 and TRBJ2-3; 8 nucleotides match TRBD2. The junction had 4 bases not matched to a gene; V was cut back by 7 bases and J by 0 bases. This CDR3 is 14 amino acids long. Germline CDR1 and CDR2: SGHRS and YFSETQ. The CDR3: CASERGTSTDTQYF. The CDR3 DNA reads TGCGCCAGCGAGCGGGGGACTAGCACAGATACGCAGTATTTT.

The genes are TRBV10-1 and TRBJ1-6, with 9 bases fitting TRBD1. The length of the CDR3 is 15 residues. V lost 4 bases to trimming and J lost 10 bases; unmatched junction nucleotides: 8. From germline, CDR1 is WNHNN and CDR2 SYGVQD (reference sequence). The CDR3 sequence: CASSAHDRGLSPLHF. The DNA for the CDR3 is TGCGCCAGCAGTGCGCACGACAGGGGGTTATCACCCCTCCACTTT.

The CDR3 loop reads CASSMSPGRGYGYTF. In DNA form, the CDR3 reads TGTGCCAGTAGTATGAGTCCGGGTCGTGGCTATGGCTACACCTTC. The rearrangement uses TRBV19 and TRBJ1-2; no firm D call. Looked up from germline, CDR1 is LNHDA and CDR2 is SQIVND (reference sequence). Trimming cost V 3 bases and J 4 bases, with 15 bases left between them. The CDR3 spans 15 residues.

CDR3 in amino acids: CASRPLRQGDEQYF. In DNA form, the CDR3 reads TGTGCCAGCAGGCCCCTTCGACAGGGGGACGAGCAGTACTTC. The genes are TRBV27 and TRBJ2-7; 9 bases match TRBD1. The CDR3 is 14 amino acids. The V and J ends lost 6 bases and 5 bases, in that order; junction bases with no gene match: 8. The germline V gene has CDR1 MNHEY and CDR2 SMNVEV (reference sequence).

In its sample, this clone was seen a few times. The chain links TRBV6-5 to TRBJ1-6; D unresolved. The CDR3 consists of 14 residues. Germline assignment: CDR1 MNHEY and CDR2 SVGAGI. V was clipped by 8 bases and J by 0 bases, with 8 bases between them. Written as DNA, the CDR3 is TGTGCCAGCGGGTCTAGCTCCTATAATTCACCCCTCCACTTT. This gives the protein CASGSSSYNSPLHF.

The chain uses TRBV28 and TRBJ1-2, with D possibly being TRBD1 (6 bases). Deletions cut 3 bases from V and 4 bases from J, with 9 bases between. Germline assignment: CDR1 MDHEN and CDR2 SYDVKM. The CDR3 covers 13 residues. The CDR3 loop reads CASSFTGPYGYTF. As DNA, the CDR3 is TGTGCCAGCAGTTTTACAGGGCCCTATGGCTACACCTTC.

This rearrangement joins TRBV7-9 to TRBJ2-5, with D hard to call. The length of the CDR3 is 13 residues. CDR1 is SEHNR and CDR2 is FQNEAQ in the germline V gene (reference sequence). Trimming stripped 5 bases from V and 1 base from J, with 8 bases between. CDR3 sequence reads: CASSTSIQETQYF. CDR3 nucleotides: TGTGCCAGCAGCACAAGTATCCAAGAGACCCAGTACTTC.

The sample holds one count of this clone. This chain joins TRBV6-5 and TRBJ2-7; TRBD1 might be the D (6 bases). V gave up 2 bases and J gave up 3 bases, with 14 bases separating them. Per germline, CDR1 MNHEY and CDR2 SVGAGI. The CDR3 is 15 amino acids. CDR3 amino acids: CASSYTPDRLYEQYF. The CDR3 coding sequence is TGTGCCAGCAGTTACACCCCCGACAGGCTCTACGAGCAGTACTTC.

V and J are TRBV19 and TRBJ1-2; 7 bases map to TRBD1. CDR3 length: 18 amino acids. V gave up 4 bases and J gave up 0 bases; unmatched junction bases: 14. CDR1 is LNHDA, CDR2 SQIVND, per germline (reference sequence). CDR3 in amino acids: CASSTAGTDTTSNYGYTF. The CDR3 bases are TGTGCCAGTAGTACAGCCGGGACAGATACCACTTCTAACTATGGCTACACCTTC.

This chain links TRBV6-1 with TRBJ2-5; the match to TRBD1 covers 9 bases. Per germline, CDR1 MNHNS and CDR2 SASEGT. The CDR3 extends over 14 amino acids. The V gene end was trimmed by 5 bases and the J gene end by 5 bases; junction bases not matched to a gene: 6. The CDR3 region has the DNA TGTGCCAGCAGTAGCGACAGGGGGAAGGAGACCCAGTACTTC. This sequence encodes CASSSDRGKETQYF.

The table lists this clone with a count of one. This chain uses TRBV9 with TRBJ2-3; TRBD2 aligns across 14 bases. The germline V gene encodes CDR1 SGDLS and CDR2 YYNGEE. The CDR3 has 18 residues. With 4 bases clipped from V and 5 bases from J, the junction kept 12 bases outside the gene matches. CDR3 nucleotide sequence: TGTGCCAGCAGCTCGCGACTAGCGGGAGGGTCTGAGGGAGATACGCAGTATTTT. Protein sequence: CASSSRLAGGSEGDTQYF.

The J gene is TRBJ2-5, the V gene TRBV7-9, with a weak D call TRBD2 (5 bases). Germline CDR1 and CDR2: SEHNR and FQNEAQ (reference sequence). V gave up 8 bases and J gave up 7 bases, with 14 bases separating them. This CDR3 contains 12 residues. CDR3 sequence reads: CASLSRAGTQYF. DNA of the CDR3: TGTGCCAGCTTATCGAGGGCAGGGACCCAGTACTTC.

This chain uses TRBV5-1 with TRBJ1-6; D gene ambiguous. The CDR3 totals 15 residues. V gave up 0 bases and J gave up 5 bases, with 9 bases separating them. The germline gives CDR1 SGHRS, CDR2 YFSETQ. The CDR3 DNA is TGCGCCAGCAGCTTGGATACAATGGATAATTCACCCCTCCACTTT. Translating it yields CASSLDTMDNSPLHF.

This clone turned up a few times. The J gene is TRBJ1-1, the V gene TRBV30; tentatively, D is TRBD1 (5 bases). Between the trimmed V and J ends, which lost 0 bases and 1 base, there was a span of 9 bases. CDR3 length: 14 amino acids. CDR1 GTSNPN and CDR2 SVGIG come from the germline V gene (reference sequence). CDR3 amino acids: CAWSVETANTEAFF. The CDR3 DNA reads as TGTGCCTGGAGTGTAGAGACAGCGAACACTGAAGCTTTCTTT. The full variable domain, in which reference TRBV30 and TRBJ1-1 provide the parts outside the CDR3, is SQTIHQWPATLVQPVGSPLSLECTVEGTSNPNLYWYRQAAGRGLQLLFYSVGIGQISSEVPQNLSASRPQDRQFILSSKKLLLSDSGFYLCAWSVETANTEAFFGQGTRLTVV.